The entry below gives a single T cell receptor (beta chain) sequence along with its context. What it recognizes is unknown. The sampling schedule covered blood at baseline, cycle 4 day 1, and cycle 7 day 1. TCRdb's copy holds only in-frame clones and misses some; the assay was immunoSEQ multiplex PCR. The sample yields more than 65,000 clones, just under 80% seen once. This sample is part of a study of OX40 agonist ivuxolimab in advanced cancers. At the level of the study: Patient treatment consisted of intravenous ivuxolimab administration every 2 weeks at 0.01 to 10 mg/kg.

General study findings and limits: The antigen specificity of the peripheral T cells (those that were expanded) was not determined. The study found that CD8+ T cells averaged more expanded clones than CD4+.

The CDR3 totals 16 residues. Trimming left V 5 bases short and J 1 base short, with 14 bases between. Germline V gene data show CDR1 as SGHTA and CDR2 as FQGTGA. The specimen comprised CD4+ or CD8+ T cells sorted from blood, sampled in a trial of the OX40 agonist ivuxolimab. This TCR derives from an adult with an advanced solid tumor such as melanoma, head and neck, liver or kidney cancer. The chain joins TRBV7-3 to TRBJ2-2; D is ambiguous. Here the CDR3 reads CASSLPSLRNTGELFF. The CDR3 DNA reads TGTGCCAGCAGCCTCCCCTCACTCCGGAACACCGGGGAGCTGTTTTTT.